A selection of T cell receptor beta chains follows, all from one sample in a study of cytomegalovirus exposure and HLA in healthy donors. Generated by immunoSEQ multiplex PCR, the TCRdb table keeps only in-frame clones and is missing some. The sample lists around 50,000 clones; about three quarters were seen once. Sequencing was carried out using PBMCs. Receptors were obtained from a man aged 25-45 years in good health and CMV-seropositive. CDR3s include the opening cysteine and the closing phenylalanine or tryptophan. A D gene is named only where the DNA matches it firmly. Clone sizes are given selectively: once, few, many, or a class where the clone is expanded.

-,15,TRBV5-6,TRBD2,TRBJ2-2,CASSFGTSAVGELFF,TGTGCCAGCAGCTTCGGGACTAGTGCGGTCGGGGAGCTGTTTTTT
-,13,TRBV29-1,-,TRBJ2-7,CSVVQGILGEQYF,TGCAGCGTTGTACAGGGCATCCTCGGCGAGCAGTACTTC
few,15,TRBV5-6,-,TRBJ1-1,CASSSWVQGTTEAFF,TGTGCCAGCAGCTCGTGGGTCCAGGGGACCACTGAAGCTTTCTTT
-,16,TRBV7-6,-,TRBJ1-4,CASSLAGRGGEEKLFF,TGTGCCAGCAGCTTAGCGGGGCGGGGAGGGGAAGAAAAACTGTTTTTT
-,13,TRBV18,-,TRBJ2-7,CASSVSSSYEQYF,TGTGCCAGCTCAGTGAGTAGCTCCTACGAGCAGTACTTC
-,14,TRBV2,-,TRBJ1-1,CASSLMGGTISAFF,TGTGCCAGCAGTCTCATGGGCGGGACTATTTCGGCTTTCTTT
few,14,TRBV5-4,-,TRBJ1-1,CASSLATENTEAFF,TGTGCCAGCAGCTTGGCGACAGAGAACACTGAAGCTTTCTTT
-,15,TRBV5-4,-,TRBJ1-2,CASSPGPKPSEGYTF,TGTGCCAGCAGCCCAGGGCCGAAGCCTTCGGAAGGCTACACCTTC
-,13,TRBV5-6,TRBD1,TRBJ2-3,CASSLAEGATQYF,TGTGCCAGCAGCTTGGCCGAGGGGGCCACGCAGTATTTT
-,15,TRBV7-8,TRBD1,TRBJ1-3,CASSLDPGQGNTIYF,TGTGCCAGCAGCTTAGATCCGGGACAGGGTAACACCATATATTTT
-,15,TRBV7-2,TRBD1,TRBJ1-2,CASSLARTGLYGYTF,TGTGCCAGCAGCTTAGCGCGGACAGGGCTCTATGGCTACACCTTC
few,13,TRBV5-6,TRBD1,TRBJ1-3,CASSTGVENTIYF,TGTGCCAGCAGCACAGGGGTGGAAAACACCATATATTTT
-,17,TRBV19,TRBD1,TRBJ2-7,CASSIAWTGKGVYEQYF,TGTGCCAGTAGTATAGCGTGGACAGGGAAGGGGGTCTACGAGCAGTACTTC
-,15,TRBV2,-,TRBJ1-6,CASSVAGPNGSPLHF,TGTGCCAGCAGTGTGGCGGGGCCTAATGGATCACCCCTCCACTTT
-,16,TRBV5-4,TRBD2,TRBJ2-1,CASSPQTSGVVNEQFF,TGTGCCAGCAGCCCCCAGACTAGCGGGGTGGTAAATGAGCAGTTCTTC
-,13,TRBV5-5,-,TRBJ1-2,CASSSTDNYGYTF,TGTGCCAGCAGCTCGACAGATAACTATGGCTACACCTTC
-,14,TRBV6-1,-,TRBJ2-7,CASSGKPLGYEQYF,TGTGCCAGCAGCGGAAAGCCACTAGGATACGAGCAGTACTTC
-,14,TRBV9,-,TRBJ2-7,CASSVQGPPLEQYF,TGTGCCAGCAGCGTACAGGGGCCCCCTCTCGAGCAGTACTTC
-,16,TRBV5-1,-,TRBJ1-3,CASSSGSTVSGNTIYF,TGCGCCAGCAGCTCAGGCTCGACAGTCTCTGGAAACACCATATATTTT
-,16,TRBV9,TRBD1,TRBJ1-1,CASSSEPGQLNTEAFF,TGTGCCAGCAGCTCCGAACCGGGACAGCTGAACACTGAAGCTTTCTTT
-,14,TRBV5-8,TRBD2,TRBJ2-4,CASSGRGAKNIQYF,TGTGCCAGCAGCGGGCGGGGGGCCAAAAACATTCAGTACTTC
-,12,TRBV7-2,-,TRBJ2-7,CASSVRGYEQYF,TGTGCCAGCAGCGTACGGGGATACGAGCAGTACTTC
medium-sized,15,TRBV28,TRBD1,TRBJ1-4,CASSPGTVDNEKLFF,TGTGCCAGCAGTCCGGGGACAGTAGATAATGAAAAACTGTTTTTT
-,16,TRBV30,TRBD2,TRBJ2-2,CAELPRAGANTGELFF,TGTGCCGAACTCCCTAGAGCGGGGGCCAACACCGGGGAGCTGTTTTTT
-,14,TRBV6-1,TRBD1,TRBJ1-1,CASGQGLYVAEAFF,TGTGCCAGCGGACAGGGTCTTTATGTCGCTGAAGCTTTCTTT
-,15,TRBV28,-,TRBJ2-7,CASSSGAGDSYEQYF,TGTGCCAGCAGTTCAGGGGCGGGGGACTCCTACGAGCAGTACTTC
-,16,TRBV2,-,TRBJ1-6,CASSLRTLPGNSPLHF,TGTGCCAGCAGCCTTAGGACACTACCTGGTAATTCACCCCTCCACTTT
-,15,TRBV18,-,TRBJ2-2,CASSLREGGTGELFF,TGTGCCAGCTCACTCCGCGAGGGTGGCACCGGGGAGCTGTTTTTT
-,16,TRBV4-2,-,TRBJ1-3,CASSQDRPDSGNTIYF,TGTGCCAGCAGCCAAGACAGGCCAGACTCTGGAAACACCATATATTTT
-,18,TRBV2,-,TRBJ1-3,CASSYYTDLSDSGNTIYF,TGTGCCAGCAGTTACTACACTGACCTTTCTGACTCTGGAAACACCATATATTTT
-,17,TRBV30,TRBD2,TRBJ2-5,CAWSVWLAGGNQETQYF,TGTGCCTGGAGTGTCTGGCTAGCGGGGGGAAACCAAGAGACCCAGTACTTC
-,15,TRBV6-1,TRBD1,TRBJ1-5,CASRYGTGVGQPQHF,TGTGCCAGCAGGTACGGGACAGGGGTTGGACAGCCCCAGCATTTT
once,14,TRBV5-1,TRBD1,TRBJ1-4,CASSSTGFNEKLFF,TGCGCCAGCAGTTCGACAGGGTTTAATGAAAAACTGTTTTTT
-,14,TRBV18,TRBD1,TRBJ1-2,CASSPGQTNYGYTF,TGTGCCAGCTCACCGGGACAGACCAACTATGGCTACACCTTC
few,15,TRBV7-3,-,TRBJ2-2,CASSFSGPNTGELFF,TGTGCCAGCAGCTTCAGCGGGCCGAACACCGGGGAGCTGTTTTTT
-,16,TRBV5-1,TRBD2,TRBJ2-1,CASRASSGGTYNEQFF,TGCGCCAGCAGGGCCTCTAGCGGGGGTACCTACAATGAGCAGTTCTTC
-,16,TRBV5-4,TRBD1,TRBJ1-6,CASSSTGSSYNSPLHF,TGTGCCAGCAGCTCGACAGGGAGCTCCTATAATTCACCCCTCCACTTT
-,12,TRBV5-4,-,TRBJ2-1,CASSERGSWQFF,TGTGCCAGCAGCGAAAGAGGCTCGTGGCAGTTCTTC
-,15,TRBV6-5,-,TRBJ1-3,CAIQGFISSGNTIYF,TGTGCCATCCAGGGGTTCATTAGCTCTGGAAACACCATATATTTT
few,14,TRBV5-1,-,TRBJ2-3,CATTGGQRTDTQYF,TGCGCCACTACAGGCGGACAGCGCACAGATACGCAGTATTTT
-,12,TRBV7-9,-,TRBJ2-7,CASSLAGMEQYF,TGTGCCAGCAGCTTGGCAGGCATGGAGCAGTACTTC